The 3 T cell receptor beta chains presented below share a single source sample, sequenced in a study of T cell responses to AZD1222 COVID-19 vaccine. The protocol was immunoSEQ multiplex PCR, while the TCRdb copy is restricted to in-frame clones and leaves out a portion. The table shows some 87,000 clones, with under 95% occurring only once. Source: peripheral blood, taken on day 0 of MenACWY control vaccination. Receptor source: an adult in good health.

V and J are TRBV19 and TRBJ1-1, with D perhaps TRBD1 (5 bases). The length of the CDR3 is 14 residues. The germline CDR1 and CDR2 sequences are LNHDA and SQIVND (reference sequence). The germline V and J ends were trimmed by 5 bases and 1 base, with 11 bases remaining between them. CDR3 sequence: CASSLVGGNTEAFF. In DNA form, the CDR3 reads TGTGCCAGTAGTCTCGTGGGGGGGAACACTGAAGCTTTCTTT.

V gene TRBV19 combines with J gene TRBJ2-3; 9 bases agree with TRBD1. The CDR3 loop spans 16 amino acids. Germline loops: CDR1 LNHDA, CDR2 SQIVND (reference sequence). After removal of 5 bases from V and 4 bases from J, the junction contained 10 bases not matched to a gene. CDR3 sequence: CASSEGTGSFADTQYF. CDR3 nucleotide sequence: TGTGCCAGTAGTGAAGGGACAGGGAGTTTTGCAGATACGCAGTATTTT.

The chain combines TRBV25-1 with TRBJ2-1; D unresolved. The length of the CDR3 is 13 residues. Trimming took off 2 bases at V and 15 bases at J, with 17 bases between the two ends. The germline V gene has CDR1 MGHDK and CDR2 SYGVNS. The CDR3 reads CASSEPGDPLLFF. The CDR3 coding sequence is TGTGCCAGCAGTGAACCCGGCGATCCTCTATTGTTCTTC. Full variable domain (missing parts from reference TRBV25-1 and TRBJ2-1): EADIYQTPRYLVIGTGKKITLECSQTMGHDKMYWYQQDPGMELHLIHYSYGVNSTEKGDLSSESTVSRIRTEHFPLTLESARPSHTSQYLCASSEPGDPLLFFGPGTRLTVL.